The T cell receptor (beta chain) described here comes from a study of blood T cell repertoires in COVID-19 (dated by TCRdb to the early 2020s). With regard to the full study: Collaborator samples came from the United States, Italy and Spain and covered acute and convalescent phases of COVID-19. Subjects who had been exposed to COVID-19, were actively infected with it, or had recovered from it provided the deeply sampled blood TCRbeta repertoires that made up the dataset. The sample metadata nearly always contained a de-identified subject ID, COVID-19 status, age in years and sex. The samples were drawn from two sources: the first 160 participants of the ongoing ImmuneRACE study, and over 1,000 subjects contributed by 6 global collaborators. The repertoires were released in a freely available public database meant as a resource for research on the immune response to SARS-CoV-2. Where available, HLA class I and class II types were taken from metadata supplied by the sample provider and were not determined by assay-based typing. The material from the prospective study consisted of cDNA or gDNA derived from T cells, B-cell-depleted T cells, or PBMCs. What the research found in general, with its limitations: How much clinical and demographic metadata was included differed by source and by participant, and the metadata was provided uncurated.

Taken from the germline V gene, the CDR1 and CDR2 loops are KGHSH and LQKENI. Taken from cysteine to phenylalanine, the CDR3 has 18 residues. Of all the DNA, just the CDR3 is kept, 54 bases in frame from base 1. At the junction V is shortened by 5 bases and J by 0 bases; bases outside the gene matches: 9. TCRbeta CDR3 regions were amplified from genomic DNA using the immunoSEQ Assay, a bias-controlled multiplex PCR. Processing in the source paper ran as follows. Within the assay, amplification of reference gene primers was used to estimate how many nucleated cells each sample contained. Sequence reads were collapsed and filtered to measure the absolute abundance of every unique TCRbeta CDR3 rearrangement. For each sample, productive Simpson clonality was calculated as the square root of Simpson's diversity index across productive rearrangements. The immuneACCESS repertoire file appears here via TCRdb, limited to in-frame rearrangements. These files lack a portion of the clones; in checked studies, under half of the deficit traces to unresolved V genes, and the cause of the others is not known. V and J calls and clone size follow that table, whereas D and trimming were derived from the DNA. The sample table contains under 300,000 clones; only one count was recorded for 80% to 90% of them. The top ten constitute 2.4% of the sample.

In regard to this clone: Its binding antigen is unknown. One base away there is no much larger clone; base qualities are not given.

Enrolling through a virtual design, the prospective study's participants ranged in age from about 18 to 89 years and lived across about two dozen United States geographic areas. Cohort assignment in the prospective study relied on participant-reported clinical history from a screening survey and a study questionnaire. Recovered participants in ImmuneRACE Cohort 3 were defined by two consecutive negative NP/OP PCR tests, clearance by a healthcare professional, or resolution of symptoms. Each participant in the prospective study had whole blood, serum and a nasopharyngeal or oropharyngeal swab collected by mobile phlebotomists. Over a roughly 2-month period, participants in the prospective study had the option of providing additional blood draws and questionnaires. Blood samples from the prospective study were shipped frozen or at room temperature prior to DNA extraction.

Source material: PBMCs or T cells enriched from blood (not recorded which). This sequence uses TRBV18 and TRBJ2-1; 11 nucleotides in the junction match TRBD2. The receptor was derived from a woman younger than 30 who had recovered from COVID-19. CDR3 region: CASSTTSGGSSSYNEQFF. The sequence in DNA is TGTGCCAGCTCAACCACTAGCGGGGGCTCAAGCTCCTACAATGAGCAGTTCTTC.